These 27 T cell receptor beta chains were all obtained from the same sample, sequenced in a study of blood T cell repertoires in COVID-19. Repertoires were generated with immunoSEQ multiplex PCR, while TCRdb's copy carries only in-frame clones and drops some. The sample includes 110,000 or so clones, approximately 81% of them seen just once. The sample consisted of peripheral blood. These receptors came from a man aged 50 or older with acute or convalescent COVID-19.

The chain uses TRBV6-2 or TRBV6-3 and TRBJ2-3, with D unclear. CDR3 length equals 15 residues. V was clipped by 5 bases and J by 0 bases, with 12 bases between them. Germline V gives CDR1 MNHEY, CDR2 SVGEGT. The CDR3 DNA reads as TGTGCCAGCAGTCACACCATGGCCAGCACAGATACGCAGTATTTT. This encodes CASSHTMASTDTQYF.

The CDR3 here is CASSPGTGEQPQHF. DNA for the CDR3: TGTGCCAGCAGCCCCGGGACAGGAGAACAGCCCCAGCATTTT. This chain connects TRBV11-2 to TRBJ1-5; 8 positions agree with TRBD1. Trimming cost V 5 bases and J 7 bases; bases outside gene matches: 7. Germline CDR1 and CDR2: SGHAT and FQNNGV. The CDR3 has 14 amino acids.

As to this clone: Other DNA sequences within the sample encode an identical CDR3. CDR3 nucleotides: TGTGCCAGTAGCGGACAGGGGGCTTATGGCTACACCTTC. This encodes CASSGQGAYGYTF. The V gene is TRBV19, the J gene TRBJ1-2, with TRBD1 matching over 11 bases. V lost 6 bases to trimming and J lost 5 bases; unmatched junction nucleotides: 2. This CDR3 has 13 amino acids. CDR1 is LNHDA and CDR2 is SQIVND in the germline V gene (reference sequence).

Written as DNA, the CDR3 is TGTGCCAGCAGCCAGGAGCCGTTTACATGGAATGAGCAGTTCTTC. Translated: CASSQEPFTWNEQFF. V gene TRBV4-2 combines with J gene TRBJ2-1; no clear D gene. This CDR3 has 15 residues. Germline lookup yields CDR1 LGHNA and CDR2 YNFKEQ. V lost 3 bases, J lost 7 bases, and 16 bases lay in between.

CDR3 DNA: TGCAGCGTCGAGACAGGGGGAAATGGCTACACCTTC. The encoded protein is CSVETGGNGYTF. The chain is built from TRBV29-1 and TRBJ1-2; 9 bases align to TRBD1. Germline V gene lookup returns CDR1 SQVTM and CDR2 ANQGSEA. This CDR3 is 12 amino acids long. V lost 6 bases to trimming and J lost 6 bases; unmatched junction nucleotides: 5.

The V and J genes are TRBV3-1 (or the pseudogene TRBV3-2) and TRBJ1-4, with D tentatively TRBD1 (6 bases). Germline V CDR1 and CDR2: LGHDT, YNNKEL (reference sequence). The CDR3 totals 13 residues. V lost 5 bases to trimming and J lost 15 bases, with 19 bases between them. CDR3 sequence: CASSAGYRDILFF. DNA of the CDR3: TGTGCCAGCAGCGCGGGCTACAGGGATATATTGTTTTTT.

The genes are TRBV6-5 and TRBJ1-1; D gene uncertain. CDR3 length: 15 residues. CDR1 MNHEY and CDR2 SVGAGI come from the germline V gene. Deletions cut 7 bases from V and 0 bases from J, with 15 bases between. CDR3 nucleotide sequence: TGTGCCAGCACCCCGCGAGGGTTAATGAACACTGAAGCTTTCTTT. Translated, it gives CASTPRGLMNTEAFF.

The gene calls are TRBV5-1 and TRBJ1-1; D unclear. The CDR3 is 14 amino acids. In germline, CDR1 is SGHRS, CDR2 YFSETQ. The V gene lost 6 bases and the J gene lost 2 bases, with 14 bases spanning the gap. CDR3 amino acids: CASTLNGRNTEAFF. The CDR3 nucleotides are TGCGCCAGCACCCTTAATGGGAGAAACACTGAAGCTTTCTTT.

The gene calls are TRBV6-5 and TRBJ2-7, with 7 bases that match TRBD1. Germline-derived CDR1 and CDR2 are MNHEY and SVGAGI. With 8 bases clipped from V and 5 bases from J, the junction kept 6 bases outside the gene matches. The CDR3 sequence is 12 residues long. As DNA, the CDR3 is TGTGCCAGCTCCCGGGACAGTGACGAGCAGTACTTC. Translating gives CASSRDSDEQYF.

The V gene is TRBV4-1, the J gene TRBJ1-1; 9 nucleotides align to TRBD1. Germline values: CDR1 MGHRA, CDR2 YSYEKL. Trimming cost V 0 bases and J 0 bases; bases outside gene matches: 2. The length of the CDR3 is 16 residues. This CDR3 is CASSQETGGMNTEAFF. The CDR3 DNA is TGCGCCAGCAGCCAAGAGACAGGGGGGATGAACACTGAAGCTTTCTTT.

The rearrangement joins TRBV9 to TRBJ1-1; D ambiguous. Trimming stripped 0 bases from V and 7 bases from J, with 7 bases between. The CDR3 is 12 amino acids. Germline CDR1 reads SGDLS; CDR2 reads YYNGEE. The CDR3 sequence is CASSVDTYEAFF. The CDR3 bases are TGTGCCAGCAGCGTAGATACCTATGAAGCTTTCTTT. The whole variable domain, remainder taken from reference TRBV9 and TRBJ1-1, is DSGVTQTPKHLITATGQRVTLRCSPRSGDLSVYWYQQSLDQGLQFLIQYYNGEERAKGNILERFSAQQFPDLHSELNLSSLELGDSALYFCASSVDTYEAFFGQGTRLTVV.

The rearrangement links TRBV11-2 to TRBJ2-1; TRBD1 is a possible D gene (6 bases). V was shortened by 5 bases and J by 6 bases, with 17 bases between the two germline ends. Germline CDR1 SGHAT, CDR2 FQNNGV. The CDR3 has 15 residues. CDR3 DNA sequence: TGTGCCAGCAGCCTTTCTGGCAGGGGTCGCAATGAGCAGTTCTTC. As protein: CASSLSGRGRNEQFF.

The chain combines TRBV24-1 with TRBJ2-1; possible D gene TRBD2, 6 bases. This CDR3 region has 16 residues. Germline loops: CDR1 KGHDR, CDR2 SFDVKD. V gave up 4 bases and J gave up 8 bases, with 20 bases separating them. CDR3 in amino acids: CATSDPRLGGRDEQFF. The CDR3 DNA reads as TGTGCCACCAGTGACCCTCGGTTGGGGGGAAGGGATGAGCAGTTCTTC.

The chain links TRBV7-6 to TRBJ2-5, with TRBD1 identical over 9 bases. V gave up 5 bases and J gave up 5 bases; unmatched junction bases: 9. Germline V gene sequence: CDR1 SGHVS, CDR2 FNYEAQ. This CDR3 has 15 amino acids. DNA for the CDR3: TGTGCCAGCAGCAATCACAGGGGGCTTAGGGAGACCCAGTACTTC. Residues: CASSNHRGLRETQYF.

V gene TRBV19 combines with J gene TRBJ1-5; TRBD1 is a possible D gene (6 bases). The CDR3 length is 14 residues. Germline values: CDR1 LNHDA, CDR2 SQIVND (reference sequence). V was clipped by 7 bases and J by 0 bases, with 10 bases between them. CDR3 sequence (DNA): TGTGCCAGTAAAGACAGGATTAGCAATCAGCCCCAGCATTTT. Residues: CASKDRISNQPQHF.

Written as DNA, the CDR3 is TGTGCCAGCAGTTACGGGGCAGGGTTGGGCAACACTGAAGCTTTCTTT. This translates into CASSYGAGLGNTEAFF. The rearrangement uses TRBV6-5 and TRBJ1-1; tentatively, D is TRBD1 (5 bases). This CDR3 comprises 16 residues. Germline loops: CDR1 MNHEY, CDR2 SVGAGI. Trimming left V 2 bases short and J 2 bases short, with 15 bases between.

The chain employs TRBV2 and TRBJ1-2, with 7 nucleotides matching TRBD1. CDR3 length: 13 residues. With 6 bases clipped from V and 0 bases from J, the junction kept 1 base outside the gene matches. The germline V gene has CDR1 SNHLY and CDR2 FYNNEI. For the CDR3, the DNA is TGTGCCAGCAGGGGACAGTCTAACTATGGCTACACCTTC. As protein: CASRGQSNYGYTF.

This clone was seen a handful of times. Additional DNA sequences in this sample encode the identical CDR3. The chain has TRBV3-1 (or the pseudogene TRBV3-2) and TRBJ1-5; D is uncertain. The CDR3 loop spans 13 amino acids. V lost 4 bases to trimming and J lost 6 bases, with 10 bases between them. In germline, CDR1 is LGHDT, CDR2 YNNKEL (reference sequence). In DNA form, the CDR3 reads TGTGCCAGCAGCCCCAGCGGAGGTCAGCCCCAGCATTTT. Residues: CASSPSGGQPQHF.

This chain's CDR3 is CASGRDFSGNTIYF. CDR3 DNA: TGTGCCAGCGGCAGGGACTTCTCTGGAAACACCATATATTTT. The chain has TRBV19 and TRBJ1-3, with a weak D call TRBD1 (5 bases). V was trimmed by 9 bases and J by 0 bases, leaving 12 bases between them. The CDR3 has 14 residues. The germline V gene has CDR1 LNHDA and CDR2 SQIVND (reference sequence).

The chain carries TRBV18 and TRBJ1-6, with 10 bases aligning to TRBD1. CDR1 and CDR2 from the germline V gene are KGHSH and LQKENI. With 1 base clipped from V and 12 bases from J, the junction kept 3 bases outside the gene matches. This CDR3 has 14 residues. CDR3 DNA sequence: TGTGCCAGCTCACCACGACAGGGGGCAGAACCCCTCCACTTT. This encodes CASSPRQGAEPLHF.

V gene TRBV6-1 combines with J gene TRBJ1-2, with 7 bases lining up with TRBD1. There are 15 residues in the CDR3. V shed 0 bases, J shed 8 bases, and the junction held 9 bases outside the gene matches. CDR1 and CDR2 from the germline V gene are MNHNS and SASEGT. The CDR3 region is CASSEASGGNGGYTF. CDR3 sequence (DNA): TGTGCCAGCAGTGAAGCTTCAGGGGGTAACGGGGGCTACACCTTC.

The J gene is TRBJ1-2, the V gene TRBV6-2 or TRBV6-3; D perhaps matches TRBD1 (6 bases). Germline CDR1 MNHEY, CDR2 SVGEGT. The CDR3 contains 16 residues. V gave up 6 bases and J gave up 0 bases, with 17 bases separating them. CDR3 DNA sequence: TGTGCCAGCAGCCCAACCGACAGGCGAGCTAACTATGGCTACACCTTC. Residues: CASSPTDRRANYGYTF.

This rearrangement joins TRBV24-1 to TRBJ1-2, with TRBD1 as a possible D gene (5 bases). This CDR3 comprises 13 residues. Germline V gives CDR1 KGHDR, CDR2 SFDVKD. The V and J ends lost 4 bases and 8 bases respectively, with 13 bases between them. CDR3 in DNA: TGTGCCACCAGTGAAAATGGGGCGGTCGGCTACACCTTC. Amino acids: CATSENGAVGYTF.

The V and J genes are TRBV25-1 and TRBJ2-1; the D is unclear. The CDR3 length is 14 residues. Between the trimmed V and J ends, which lost 3 bases and 5 bases, there was a span of 11 bases. In germline, CDR1 is MGHDK, CDR2 SYGVNS. The CDR3: CASSDAAVHNEQFF. CDR3 in DNA: TGTGCCAGCAGTGACGCCGCGGTCCACAATGAGCAGTTCTTC.

The rearrangement links TRBV19 to TRBJ2-1, with 11 bases that match TRBD2. V shed 4 bases and J 4 bases; nucleotides not matched to a gene: 3. Germline V gene lookup returns CDR1 LNHDA and CDR2 SQIVND (reference sequence). There are 15 residues in the CDR3. The CDR3 is CASSTSGGPYNEQFF. CDR3 in DNA: TGTGCCAGTAGTACTAGCGGGGGGCCATACAATGAGCAGTTCTTC.

There are a few counts of this clone. This sample also contains other DNA sequences that code for the same CDR3. V usage is TRBV7-3 and J usage is TRBJ1-6, with a possible D match to TRBD1 (5 bases). CDR1 and CDR2 (germline): SGHTA, FQGTGA. The CDR3 extends over 13 amino acids. Trimming took off 5 bases at V and 10 bases at J, with 12 bases between the two ends. The CDR3 reads CASSPGGNSPLHF. DNA for the CDR3: TGTGCCAGCAGCCCGGGGGGGAACTCACCCCTCCACTTT. The full variable domain, completed using reference TRBV7-3 and TRBJ1-6, is GAGVSQTPSNKVTEKGKYVELRCDPISGHTALYWYRQSLGQGPEFLIYFQGTGAADDSGLPNDRFFAVRPEGSVSTLKIQRTERGDSAVYLCASSPGGNSPLHFGNGTRLTVT.

This clone appeared once. The chain combines TRBV28 with TRBJ1-3; 8 nucleotides match TRBD1. The CDR3 contains 14 residues. The J segment lost 4 bases and the V segment lost 3 bases, leaving 2 bases of the junction unmatched. The V gene's germline CDR1 is MDHEN and CDR2 SYDVKM. CDR3 DNA sequence: TGTGCCAGCAGTTTCCAGGGGGCAGGAAACACCATATATTTT. Its protein product is CASSFQGAGNTIYF.